This TCR beta chain was obtained from a study of control samples from healthy donors and cancer patients. Trimming stripped 5 bases from V and 0 bases from J, with 7 bases between. The CDR3 consists of 13 residues. Germline CDR1 is MNHEY and CDR2 is SMNVEV (reference sequence). The protocol was immunoSEQ multiplex PCR, while the TCRdb copy is restricted to in-frame clones and leaves out a portion. The repertoire holds fewer than 100,000 clones, with about four fifths as singletons. Sequences were obtained from blood. The V gene is TRBV27, the J gene TRBJ1-1; D remains ambiguous. This TCR came from a woman in her sixties or seventies in good health. CDR3 sequence reads: CASSPQLNTEAFF. Here the CDR3 DNA reads TGTGCCAGCAGTCCCCAGTTGAACACTGAAGCTTTCTTT.